This is a list of T cell receptor beta chains from one sample in a study of blood T cells in healthy people across ages. TCRdb reprocessed the 5' RACE reads via MiXCR and lists one record per CDR3 protein. The sample holds more than 700,000 distinct CDR3 sequences; around 50% are singletons and the top ten take less than 20%. The material sequenced was blood. These receptors all come from an elderly man in good health. Both conserved end residues are part of each CDR3.

v_gene,j_gene,CDR3aa
TRBV3-1,TRBJ2-1,CASSQEGSYSYNEQFF
TRBV28,NA,CASTPGGYEQYF
TRBV7-2,TRBJ1-2,CASSLAWGDGGYTF
TRBV29-1,TRBJ2-1,CSVLTGTSRGEQFF
TRBV20-1,NA,CSGLKGIGEDEQYF
TRBV20-1,NA,CSVSLGTGGGTQYF
TRBV6-5,TRBJ2-1,CASSSGWDRIHNEQFF
TRBV10-3,TRBJ1-4,CATSEKVGEKLFF
TRBV3-1,TRBJ2-5,CASSQDLSRVETQYF
TRBV4-1,TRBJ1-2,CASSRHPGQGIYNYGYTF
TRBV7-9,TRBJ2-7,CASSPTGSYEQYF
TRBV2,TRBJ2-3,CASSGGTSGSWTDTQYF
TRBV24-1,TRBJ2-7,CATSSLSSYEQYF
TRBV20-1,TRBJ2-3,CSNSANTDTQYF
TRBV12-3/TRBV12-4,TRBJ1-2,CASSLSKGLVDGYTF
TRBV27,TRBJ2-3,CASRGLQMRDTQYF
TRBV14,TRBJ1-5,CASSPPGQLVFHPNQPQHF
TRBV12-3/TRBV12-4,TRBJ2-7,CASSFSTGGFDYEQYF
TRBV5-1,TRBJ2-3,CASSSKIQGTPDTQYF
TRBV6-1,TRBJ1-2,CASSEQYPYGYTF
TRBV6-2/TRBV6-3,TRBJ2-1,CASRDGSSYNEQFF
TRBV29-1,TRBJ2-5,CSVQRVNEQYF
TRBV7-9,TRBJ2-5,CASDAPRGVSTNKQYF
TRBV5-1,TRBJ1-2,CAGYQLPNYGYTF
TRBV12-3/TRBV12-4,TRBJ2-7,CASSHSSGSPYEQYF
TRBV2,TRBJ1-1,CASIKGTANTEAFF
TRBV4-1,TRBJ2-7,CASSQRDRVREQYF